The rows below give T cell receptor beta chains drawn from one sample of a study of blood T cell repertoires in COVID-19. The method was immunoSEQ multiplex PCR; TCRdb's version includes in-frame clones alone and lacks a portion of them. Of 100,000 to 150,000 clones in the sample, approximately 90% were seen once. Sequences were obtained from peripheral blood. Receptors originate from a human donor in a cohort sampled during active COVID-19. CDR3s include the opening cysteine and the closing phenylalanine or tryptophan. A D gene is named only where the DNA matches it firmly. Size tells how often a clone was seen (once, few, many) or the class of an expanded clone, and some rows leave it out.

DNA: TGTGCCAGCAGGGGACAGGCAGGCAATCAGCCCCAGCATTTT; CDR3: CASRGQAGNQPQHF; length: 14; D: TRBD1; size: NA; J: TRBJ1-5; V: TRBV25-1
DNA: TGTGCCAGCTCACCAACACAAGAACCTACAGACGAGCAGTACTTC; CDR3: CASSPTQEPTDEQYF; length: 15; D: NA; size: NA; J: TRBJ2-7; V: TRBV18
DNA: TGTGCCAGCAGCGGTGGGACTAGCGGGGGGTCGTCCTACAATGAGCAGTTCTTC; CDR3: CASSGGTSGGSSYNEQFF; length: 18; D: TRBD2; size: NA; J: TRBJ2-1; V: TRBV9
DNA: TGTGCCAGCAGCCAAACCCTAGCGGGAACCGAATCTTATACGCAGTATTTT; CDR3: CASSQTLAGTESYTQYF; length: 17; D: TRBD2; size: few; J: TRBJ2-3; V: TRBV3-1/TRBV3-2
DNA: TGTGCCAGCAGCCCGGGACTAGCCGCCTACGAGCAGTACTTC; CDR3: CASSPGLAAYEQYF; length: 14; D: TRBD2; size: NA; J: TRBJ2-7; V: TRBV5-6
DNA: TGTGCCAGCAGTTTATACTTAGGGGCCTATGAGCAGTTCTTC; CDR3: CASSLYLGAYEQFF; length: 14; D: NA; size: NA; J: TRBJ2-1; V: TRBV27
DNA: TGTGCCACCCTGGGGGGGGCAGCTAACACAGATACGCAGTATTTT; CDR3: CATLGGAANTDTQYF; length: 15; D: NA; size: NA; J: TRBJ2-3; V: TRBV28
DNA: TGTGCCAGCAGTTACTCGGGACAGGGGCACGAGCAGTACTTT; CDR3: CASSYSGQGHEQYF; length: 14; D: TRBD1; size: NA; J: TRBJ2-7; V: TRBV6-5
DNA: TGCAGTGCTAGTGGCGGGGATCGGTACGAGCAGTACTTC; CDR3: CSASGGDRYEQYF; length: 13; D: NA; size: once; J: TRBJ2-7; V: TRBV20-1
DNA: TGTGCCTGGAGTATTAGGAAGGTCGGAGGGAACATTCAGTACTTC; CDR3: CAWSIRKVGGNIQYF; length: 15; D: NA; size: once; J: TRBJ2-4; V: TRBV30
DNA: TGTGCCAGCCCGGACAGGATCTCTGGAAACACCATATATTTT; CDR3: CASPDRISGNTIYF; length: 14; D: TRBD1; size: NA; J: TRBJ1-3; V: TRBV19
DNA: TGTGCCAGCAGCTGGTTGGAATACGGGGACGAGCAGTACTTC; CDR3: CASSWLEYGDEQYF; length: 14; D: NA; size: NA; J: TRBJ2-7; V: TRBV6-5